This T cell receptor (beta chain) comes out of a study of breast tumors, draining lymph nodes, adjacent tissues. Germline V gene lookup returns CDR1 SGHTA and CDR2 FQGTGA. The CDR3 spans 17 residues. With 5 bases clipped from V and 4 bases from J, the junction kept 7 bases outside the gene matches. Notes on the study in general: Data fit most tumor T cells coming from lymph node, expanding in tumor. The lymph node origin of tumor T cells was framed as consistent with a hypothesis, not demonstrated. Tumor repertoires ranked between lymph nodes and nontumor tissue in diversity, with V and J gene preferences.

The lymph nodes were axillary draining lymph nodes from breast cancer patients. Regarding this clonotype: The target antigen is unknown.

TCRdb used MiXCR to reprocess the multiplex PCR reads, holding one entry per CDR3 protein. The table shows roughly 130,000 distinct CDR3 sequences, with 32% occurring only once. The chain recombines TRBV7-3 with TRBJ2-5, with 16 bases lining up with TRBD2. Sequencing input: axillary lymph node tissue. The receptor comes from a female donor with breast cancer. Some clones in this sample may be carry-over from other donors' samples. The CDR3 DNA reads TGTGCCAGCAGCCTGACCGGGACTAGCGGGGGGGCAGAGACCCAGTACTTC. Protein: CASSLTGTSGGAETQYF.